Below are 22 T cell receptor beta chains sequenced from a single sample in a study of T cells in Graves' hyperthyroidism and ophthalmopathy. TCR beta CDR3 regions were amplified from RNA transcripts. The study used the HTBI primer set for a first-round RT-PCR of the TCR CDR3. TCRdb recomputed calls from the multiplex PCR reads with MiXCR, one row per CDR3 protein. The sample has around 500,000 distinct CDR3 sequences, approximately 14% seen once. The sequenced sample consisted of blood. Receptor source: a young woman with Graves' hyperthyroidism.

As concerns this clonotype: At one end the junction does not follow the germline gene, possibly because of a read error. The V and J genes are TRBV6-1 and TRBJ2-3, with 7 positions matching TRBD1. The CDR3 length is 15 residues. Per the germline V gene, CDR1 is MNHNS and CDR2 is SASEGT. In nucleotides, the CDR3 is TGTGACAGCATTAGACAGGGTTTAAGCACAGATACGCAGTATTTT. As protein: CDSIRQGLSTDTQYF.

This clonotype was recorded a few times. A read error may be the cause here, since a much bigger clone is one base away. The chain has TRBV12-3 or TRBV12-4 and TRBJ2-2; TRBD2 might be the D (7 bases). The CDR3 covers 13 residues. DNA of the CDR3: TGTGCCAGCAGTTTGGGGGGGGCCGGGGAGCTGCTTTTT. This codes for CASSLGGAGELLF.

V gene TRBV2 combines with J gene TRBJ2-7; maybe TRBD1 (6 bases). The CDR3 contains 16 residues. From germline, CDR1 is SNHLY and CDR2 FYNNEI. The ends were cut back, 1 base at V and 4 bases at J, with 17 bases in the middle. CDR3 sequence: CASSEDLQGSGYEQYF. The CDR3 DNA is TGTGCCAGCAGTGAAGACTTACAGGGATCAGGGTACGAGCAGTACTTC.

This clonotype occurred a few times. The genes are TRBV4-1 and TRBJ1-5; 10 bases line up with TRBD1. CDR1 is MGHRA, CDR2 YSYEKL, per germline. V gave up 3 bases and J gave up 2 bases; unmatched junction bases: 1. This CDR3 contains 15 residues. CDR3 DNA sequence: TGCGCCAGCAGCCAGACAGGGGGCCGCAATCAGCCCCAGCATTTT. This codes for CASSQTGGRNQPQHF.

In this sample, this clonotype turned up many times. This chain joins TRBV5-1 and TRBJ2-2; D remains unclear. V lost 0 bases and J 0 bases, leaving 9 bases between the germline ends. This CDR3 contains 16 residues. CDR1 and CDR2 (germline): SGHRS, YFSETQ. The CDR3 nucleotides are TGCGCCAGCAGCTTGGCCGGCCAGTCGAACACCGGGGAGCTGTTTTTT. Residues: CASSLAGQSNTGELFF.

Comments on this clonotype: One base away lies a much larger clone, so this may be a sequencing read error. Because the CDR3 is missing its conserved closing phenylalanine or tryptophan, this is likely a read error. The chain couples TRBV20-1 to TRBJ2-5; TRBD2 matches at 10 bases. CDR1 is DFQATT and CDR2 is SNEGSKA in the germline V gene (reference sequence). Losses at the gene ends were 6 bases for V and 4 bases for J; bases not matched to a gene: 5. The CDR3 covers 13 residues. For the CDR3, the DNA is TGCAGTGCCAGGAGCGGGGGGGGAGAGACCCAGTACGTC. Amino acid sequence: CSARSGGGETQYV.

The V call is TRBV29-1, the J call TRBJ1-2, with D tentatively TRBD1 (6 bases). Germline CDR1 SQVTM, CDR2 ANQGSEA. Between the trimmed V and J ends, which lost 6 bases and 7 bases, there was a span of 18 bases. The CDR3 is 13 amino acids. The CDR3 DNA follows: TGCAGCGTGGATTCCGGGACAAAAGGTGGCTACACCTTC. It encodes CSVDSGTKGGYTF.

This clonotype has more than one count but fewer than ten. The chain employs TRBV14 and TRBJ2-6; 7 bases fit TRBD1. CDR1 is SGHDN and CDR2 is FVKESK in the germline V gene. This CDR3 has 15 residues. The V segment lost 4 bases and the J segment 2 bases; nucleotides outside the gene matches: 2. Here the CDR3 DNA reads TGTGCCAGCAGCCGACAGGGACCTGGGGCCAACGTCCTGACTTTC. Protein sequence: CASSRQGPGANVLTF.

There are many counts of this clonotype. The chain is built from TRBV5-5 and TRBJ2-1; 10 bases are shared with TRBD2. This CDR3 has 16 residues. The junction had 10 bases not matched to a gene; V was cut back by 4 bases and J by 6 bases. Looked up from germline, CDR1 is SGHKS and CDR2 is YYEKEE (reference sequence). CDR3 bases: TGTGCCAGCAGCCGCCAACTAGCGGGGTTCGGCAATGAGCAGTTCTTC. It codes for CASSRQLAGFGNEQFF.

V is TRBV30 and J is TRBJ1-5; D is unclear. Trimming removed 3 bases at V and 1 base at J, with 7 bases between. The CDR3 extends over 13 amino acids. Germline loops: CDR1 GTSNPN, CDR2 SVGIG (reference sequence). The CDR3 coding sequence is TGTGCCTGGAGAGGTGAGAGCAATCAGCCCCAGCATTTT. Translated: CAWRGESNQPQHF. Full variable domain (outside the CDR3, taken from reference TRBV30 and TRBJ1-5): SQTIHQWPATLVQPVGSPLSLECTVEGTSNPNLYWYRQAAGRGLQLLFYSVGIGQISSEVPQNLSASRPQDRQFILSSKKLLLSDSGFYLCAWRGESNQPQHFGDGTRLSIL.

This clonotype was seen many times. This chain joins TRBV12-3 or TRBV12-4 and TRBJ1-2; D is unclear. V lost 3 bases and J lost 4, with 9 bases in between. The CDR3 length is 13 residues. In DNA form, the CDR3 reads TGTGCCAGCAGTTTTCCCCAAGTCTATGGCTACACCTTC. Translating it yields CASSFPQVYGYTF.

In this sample, this clonotype turned up many times. The genes are TRBV20-1 and TRBJ2-3; D not resolved. There are 13 residues in the CDR3. Trimming took 1 base from V and 4 from J, leaving 9 bases between them. Germline V gives CDR1 DFQATT, CDR2 SNEGSKA (reference sequence). The CDR3 coding sequence is TGCAGTGCTAGAGGCCTGAGCGCAGATACGCAGTATTTT. As protein: CSARGLSADTQYF.

At least ten counts were recorded for this clonotype. The chain uses TRBV5-8 and TRBJ2-5, with TRBD2 matching 11 bases. Germline CDR1 and CDR2: SGHTS and YDEGEE. The CDR3 has 17 residues. With V trimmed by 5 bases and J by 2 bases, 11 bases remained unmatched. CDR3 nucleotide sequence: TGTGCCAGCAGGGATGGACTAGCGGGCGTGTCACAAGAGACCCAGTACTTC. Protein product: CASRDGLAGVSQETQYF.

This clonotype was seen ten or more times. Written as DNA, the CDR3 is TGTGCCAGCAGCCGGACAGGGGAAGGGCAGCCCCAGCATTTT. It codes for CASSRTGEGQPQHF. The chain couples TRBV7-6 to TRBJ1-5; 9 positions agree with TRBD1. Germline assignment: CDR1 SGHVS and CDR2 FNYEAQ. J gave up 7 bases and V 5 bases, and 6 bases lay outside the gene matches. The CDR3 extends over 14 amino acids.

This clonotype was counted many times. V usage is TRBV10-3 and J usage is TRBJ1-5; TRBD1 might be the D (5 bases). Trimming left V 0 bases short and J 2 bases short, with 8 bases between. The germline V gene encodes CDR1 ENHRY and CDR2 SYGVKD. This CDR3 comprises 15 residues. The CDR3 spells CAISESGGRNQPQHF. The CDR3 bases are TGTGCCATCAGTGAGTCGGGGGGACGCAATCAGCCCCAGCATTTT.

The chain employs TRBV15 and TRBJ2-7; 14 bases are a match to TRBD2. CDR3 length: 17 residues. Germline trimming cut 5 bases from V and 3 bases from J; bases unmatched to any gene: 9. The V gene's germline CDR1 is LNHNV and CDR2 YYDKDF (reference sequence). The CDR3 spells CATSSRLAGGQGYEQYF. CDR3 coding DNA: TGTGCCACCAGCTCGCGACTAGCGGGAGGGCAAGGCTACGAGCAGTACTTC.

This clonotype was counted at least ten times. The chain combines TRBV12-3 or TRBV12-4 with TRBJ1-2, with unresolved D. V gave up 1 base and J gave up 5 bases, with 14 bases separating them. This CDR3 is 15 amino acids long. CDR3 in amino acids: CASSLGRVLAYGYTF. The DNA of the CDR3 is TGTGCCAGCAGTTTAGGTCGGGTCTTAGCATATGGCTACACCTTC.

This clonotype was observed at least ten times. The V and J genes are TRBV29-1 and TRBJ1-1; no clear D gene. The CDR3 is 14 amino acids. The germline CDR1 and CDR2 sequences are SQVTM and ANQGSEA. V was pared by 3 bases and J by 4 bases, with 15 bases between. Written as DNA, the CDR3 is TGCAGCGTTGATCGGGAAGAGGTGGGCACTGAAGCTTTCTTT. This gives the protein CSVDREEVGTEAFF.

This clonotype was observed many times. The V call is TRBV24-1, the J call TRBJ2-1; TRBD2 agrees at 7 bases. The germline V gene has CDR1 KGHDR and CDR2 SFDVKD. J gave up 9 bases and V 4 bases, and 14 bases lay outside the gene matches. This CDR3 comprises 16 residues. The CDR3, as DNA: TGTGCCACCAGTGACCCCCGGGGCGGGAGTAATACTGAGCAGTTCTTC. It specifies CATSDPRGGSNTEQFF.

The chain links TRBV5-8 to TRBJ1-1; the D is unclear. CDR3 length equals 14 residues. Germline V gene data show CDR1 as SGHTS and CDR2 as YDEGEE. V lost 2 bases to trimming and J lost 4 bases, with 12 bases between them. CDR3 region: CASSFPDGSTEAFF. The CDR3, as DNA: TGTGCCAGCAGCTTTCCAGACGGGAGCACTGAAGCTTTCTTT.

This clonotype has more than one count but fewer than ten. The chain joins TRBV14 to TRBJ2-2; the D gene is possibly TRBD2 (5 bases). V was pared by 7 bases and J by 2 bases, with 11 bases between. CDR3 length: 14 residues. Per germline, CDR1 SGHDN and CDR2 FVKESK. Here the CDR3 DNA reads TGTGCCAGCATGGGAGCGGTTAACACCGGGGAGCTGTTTTTT. This translates into CASMGAVNTGELFF. The entire variable domain, with the rest obtained from reference TRBV14 and TRBJ2-2, is as follows: EAGVTQFPSHSVIEKGQTVTLRCDPISGHDNLYWYRRVMGKEIKFLLHFVKESKQDESGMPNNRFLAERTGGTYSTLKVQPAELEDSGVYFCASMGAVNTGELFFGEGSRLTVL.

J is TRBJ2-3 and V is TRBV19; 8 bases are a match to TRBD2. V lost 4 bases to trimming and J lost 1 base; unmatched junction nucleotides: 4. The length of the CDR3 is 15 residues. Germline V gene lookup returns CDR1 LNHDA and CDR2 SQIVND (reference sequence). The CDR3 bases are TGTGCCAGTAGTAAGGGACTAGGGGGCACAGATACGCAGTATTTT. This codes for CASSKGLGGTDTQYF.